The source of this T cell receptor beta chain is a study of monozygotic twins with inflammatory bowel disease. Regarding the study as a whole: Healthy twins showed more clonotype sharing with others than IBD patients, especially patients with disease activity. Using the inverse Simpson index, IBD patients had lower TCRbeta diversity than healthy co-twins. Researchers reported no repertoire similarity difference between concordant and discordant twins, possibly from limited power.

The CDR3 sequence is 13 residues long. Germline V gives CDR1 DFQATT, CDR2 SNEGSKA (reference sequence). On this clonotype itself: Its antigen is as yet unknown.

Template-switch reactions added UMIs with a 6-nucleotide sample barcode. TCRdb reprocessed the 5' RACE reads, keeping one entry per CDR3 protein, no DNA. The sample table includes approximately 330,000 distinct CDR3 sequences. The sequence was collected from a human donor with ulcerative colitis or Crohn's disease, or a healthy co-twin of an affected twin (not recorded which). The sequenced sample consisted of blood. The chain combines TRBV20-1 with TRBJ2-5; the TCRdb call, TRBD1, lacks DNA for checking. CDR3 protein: CSARAGTTETQYF.